A single sample gave rise to the 3 T cell receptor beta chains below, sequenced in a study of blood T cells in healthy people across ages. Primers used in a second PCR of about 6 to 11 cycles were a sample-barcoded 5' primer and a J-beta primer mix. A single record per CDR3 protein comes from TCRdb applying MiXCR to the 5' RACE reads. The repertoire consists of 750,000 to 950,000 distinct CDR3 sequences, with roughly 53% occurring once and the leading ten covering approximately 41%. Sample: blood. These receptors came from an elderly man in good health.

The chain has TRBV2 and TRBJ2-5; D is undetermined. There are 14 residues in the CDR3. The V gene lost 7 bases and the J gene lost 2 bases, with 14 bases spanning the gap. Germline V gives CDR1 SNHLY, CDR2 FYNNEI. In nucleotides, the CDR3 is TGTGCCAGCACCGAAGGGTCGTATCAAGAGACCCAGTACTTC. As protein: CASTEGSYQETQYF.

About this clonotype itself: One end of the junction varies from germline; a read error may be responsible. V is TRBV29-1 and J is TRBJ2-5, with D hard to call. The length of the CDR3 is 12 residues. Germline V gene data show CDR1 as SQVTM and CDR2 as ANQGSEA. The CDR3 sequence is CNVDVYQETQYF. CDR3 DNA sequence: TGCAACGTTGACGTGTACCAAGAGACCCAGTACTTC. The full variable domain, completed using reference TRBV29-1 and TRBJ2-5, is SAVISQKPSRDICQRGTSLTIQCQVDSQVTMMFWYRQQPGQSLTLIATANQGSEATYESGFVIDKFPISRPNLTFSTLTVSNMSPEDSSIYLCNVDVYQETQYFGPGTRLLVL.

V is TRBV29-1 and J is TRBJ2-3; D gene unclear. The CDR3 runs to 12 residues. V was cut by 4 bases and J by 4 bases, with 9 bases left in between. Germline V gene lookup returns CDR1 SQVTM and CDR2 ANQGSEA. CDR3 DNA sequence: TGCAGCGTTGTCCTTGGAGCAGATACGCAGTATTTT. The encoded protein is CSVVLGADTQYF.